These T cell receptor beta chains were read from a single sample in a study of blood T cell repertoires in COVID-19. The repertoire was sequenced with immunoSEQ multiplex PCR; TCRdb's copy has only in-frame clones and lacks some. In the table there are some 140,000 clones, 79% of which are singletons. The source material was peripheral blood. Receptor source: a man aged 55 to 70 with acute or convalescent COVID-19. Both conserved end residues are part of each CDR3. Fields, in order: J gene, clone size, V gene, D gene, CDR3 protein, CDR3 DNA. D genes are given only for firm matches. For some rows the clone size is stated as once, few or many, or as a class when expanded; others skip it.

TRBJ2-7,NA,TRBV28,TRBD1,CASISQDRGGEQYF,TGTGCCAGCATCTCCCAGGACAGGGGAGGCGAGCAGTACTTC
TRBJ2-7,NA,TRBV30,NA,CAWRPGYRDTTYEQYF,TGTGCCTGGAGGCCCGGTTATAGGGACACCACCTACGAGCAGTACTTC
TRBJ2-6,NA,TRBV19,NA,CASSTMTISGANVLTF,TGTGCCAGTAGTACCATGACAATCTCTGGGGCCAACGTCCTGACTTTC
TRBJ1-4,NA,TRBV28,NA,CASSSGQLEKLFF,TGTGCCAGCAGTTCAGGACAACTCGAAAAACTGTTTTTT
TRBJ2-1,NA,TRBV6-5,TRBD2,CASSYNVLAGVNEQFF,TGTGCCAGCAGTTACAATGTACTAGCGGGAGTCAATGAGCAGTTCTTC
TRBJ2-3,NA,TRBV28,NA,CASSFWRVTDTQYF,TGTGCCAGCAGTTTCTGGCGGGTCACAGATACGCAGTATTTT
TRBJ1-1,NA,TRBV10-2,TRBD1,CASRIGTVNTEAFF,TGCGCCAGCAGAATTGGGACAGTGAACACTGAAGCTTTCTTT
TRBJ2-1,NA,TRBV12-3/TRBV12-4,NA,CASRRERNEQFF,TGTGCCAGCAGACGTGAGAGGAATGAGCAGTTCTTC
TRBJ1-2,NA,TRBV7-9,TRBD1,CASSRGTGEVYTF,TGTGCCAGCAGCCGGGGGACAGGGGAGGTTTACACCTTC
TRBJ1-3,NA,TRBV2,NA,CASSLDRASGNTIYF,TGTGCCAGCAGTCTGGACAGAGCCTCTGGAAACACCATATATTTT
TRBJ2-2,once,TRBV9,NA,CASSEAGTRTGELFF,TGTGCCAGCAGCGAGGCTGGGACACGAACCGGGGAGCTGTTTTTT
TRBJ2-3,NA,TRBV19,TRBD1,CASRSGQNTDTQYF,TGTGCCAGTAGGTCGGGACAGAACACAGATACGCAGTATTTT
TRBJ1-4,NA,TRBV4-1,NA,CASSQSSGAGEKLFF,TGCGCCAGCAGCCAATCCTCAGGGGCGGGTGAAAAACTGTTTTTT
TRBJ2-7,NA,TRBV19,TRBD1,CASSPTGVGLYEQYF,TGTGCCAGTAGTCCTACAGGGGTAGGGCTTTACGAGCAGTACTTC
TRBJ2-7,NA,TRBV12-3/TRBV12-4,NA,CASSLSGLEQYF,TGTGCCAGCAGTTTATCGGGGTTAGAGCAGTACTTC
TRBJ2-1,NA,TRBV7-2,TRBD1,CASSRGQGPYNEQFF,TGTGCCAGCAGCCGCGGACAGGGACCCTACAATGAGCAGTTCTTC
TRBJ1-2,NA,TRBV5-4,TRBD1,CASSPRGVGYGYTF,TGTGCCAGCAGCCCCAGGGGGGTGGGTTATGGCTACACCTTC
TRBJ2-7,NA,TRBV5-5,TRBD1,CASRTGTGPYEQYF,TGTGCCAGCAGGACCGGGACAGGGCCCTACGAGCAGTACTTC
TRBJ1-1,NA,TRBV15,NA,CATSRGLTGGTEAFF,TGTGCCACCAGCAGAGGCCTCACAGGTGGCACTGAAGCTTTCTTT
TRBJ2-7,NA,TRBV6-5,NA,CASSRGGAASYEQYF,TGTGCCAGCAGTAGGGGCGGGGCAGCCTCCTACGAGCAGTACTTC
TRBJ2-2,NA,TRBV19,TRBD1,CASSTPRQGFGELFF,TGTGCCAGTAGTACCCCGAGACAGGGGTTCGGGGAGCTGTTTTTT
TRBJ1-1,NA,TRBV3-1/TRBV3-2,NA,CASSQTQTNTEAFF,TGTGCCAGCAGCCAAACACAGACGAACACTGAAGCTTTCTTT
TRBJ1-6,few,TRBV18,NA,CASSPNTGGSNSPLHF,TGTGCCAGCTCACCCAACACCGGGGGGAGTAATTCACCCCTCCACTTT
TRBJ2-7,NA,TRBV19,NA,CASSTLTGAYEQYF,TGTGCCAGTAGTACATTGACAGGAGCCTACGAGCAGTACTTC
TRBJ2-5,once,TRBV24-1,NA,CATSGTQGGLQETQYF,TGTGCCACCAGTGGGACACAGGGTGGGTTACAAGAGACCCAGTACTTC
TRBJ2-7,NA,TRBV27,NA,CATSGHSYEQYF,TGTGCCACCTCGGGACACTCCTACGAGCAGTACTTC